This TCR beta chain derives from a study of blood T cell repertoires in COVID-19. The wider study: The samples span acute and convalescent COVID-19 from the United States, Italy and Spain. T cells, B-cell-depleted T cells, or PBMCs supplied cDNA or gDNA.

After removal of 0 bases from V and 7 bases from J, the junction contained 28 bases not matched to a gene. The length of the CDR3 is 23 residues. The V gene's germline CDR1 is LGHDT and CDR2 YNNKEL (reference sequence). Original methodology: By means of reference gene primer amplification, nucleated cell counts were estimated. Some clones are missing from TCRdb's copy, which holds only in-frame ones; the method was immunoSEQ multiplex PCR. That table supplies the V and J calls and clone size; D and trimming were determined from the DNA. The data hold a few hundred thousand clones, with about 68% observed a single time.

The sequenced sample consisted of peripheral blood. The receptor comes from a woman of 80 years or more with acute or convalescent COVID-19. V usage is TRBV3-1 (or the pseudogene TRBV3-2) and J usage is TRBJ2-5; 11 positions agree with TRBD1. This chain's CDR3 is CASSQEISDRGRPGRLHKWTQYF. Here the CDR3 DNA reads TGTGCCAGCAGCCAAGAAATTTCGGACAGGGGGCGCCCTGGACGTCTCCACAAGTGGACCCAGTACTTC.